Relative to its sample, the clone carrying this T cell receptor beta chain is large. The antigen remains unidentified. The data belong to a study of T cells in localized non-small cell lung cancer. Study results and caveats: Uninvolved neighboring lung showed the greatest T cell clonality, exceeding tumor.

This table comes from immunoSEQ multiplex PCR, and its TCRdb copy is limited to in-frame clones, with some not included. The table lists 1,500 to 2,500 clones, roughly 23% of them singletons. Germline V CDR1 and CDR2: KGHSH, LQKENI. The CDR3 is 13 residues long. The V and J ends lost 2 bases and 2 bases respectively, with 6 bases between them. This TCR derives from a female donor over 55 with stage II lung adenocarcinoma. Sequences were derived from lung tumor tissue, sampled before any cancer treatment. The rearrangement joins TRBV18 to TRBJ1-1; D gene ambiguous. CDR3: CASSPRDNTEAFF. CDR3 in DNA: TGTGCCAGCTCACCAAGGGATAACACTGAAGCTTTCTTT.